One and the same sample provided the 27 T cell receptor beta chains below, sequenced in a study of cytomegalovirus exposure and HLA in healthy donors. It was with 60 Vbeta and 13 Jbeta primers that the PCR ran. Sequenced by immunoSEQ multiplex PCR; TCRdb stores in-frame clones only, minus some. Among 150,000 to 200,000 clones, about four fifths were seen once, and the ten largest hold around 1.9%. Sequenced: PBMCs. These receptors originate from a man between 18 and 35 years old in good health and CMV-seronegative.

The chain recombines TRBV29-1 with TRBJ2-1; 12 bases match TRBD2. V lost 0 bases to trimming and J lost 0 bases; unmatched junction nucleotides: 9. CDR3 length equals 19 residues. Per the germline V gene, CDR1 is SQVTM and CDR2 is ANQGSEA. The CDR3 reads CSVEEIPSGRVSSYNEQFF. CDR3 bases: TGCAGCGTTGAAGAAATCCCTAGCGGGAGGGTAAGCTCCTACAATGAGCAGTTCTTC.

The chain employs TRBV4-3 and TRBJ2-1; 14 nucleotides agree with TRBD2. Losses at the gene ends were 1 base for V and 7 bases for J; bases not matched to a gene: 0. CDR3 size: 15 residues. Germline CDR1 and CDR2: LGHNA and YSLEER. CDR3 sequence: CASSQGTSGRNEQFF. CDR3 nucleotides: TGCGCCAGCAGCCAAGGGACTAGCGGGAGGAATGAGCAGTTCTTC.

This chain's CDR3 is CASSSGGGGTGELFF. CDR3 nucleotide sequence: TGTGCCAGCAGTTCCGGCGGGGGAGGGACCGGGGAGCTGTTTTTT. This chain joins TRBV6-1 and TRBJ2-2; 7 bases map to TRBD2. Germline loops: CDR1 MNHNS, CDR2 SASEGT. V gave up 5 bases and J gave up 5 bases; unmatched junction bases: 8. There are 15 residues in the CDR3.

The CDR3 spells CASSLTLSGSWYTGELFF. The CDR3 DNA reads as TGTGCCAGCAGCTTAACTCTTAGCGGGAGTTGGTACACCGGGGAGCTGTTTTTT. The chain recombines TRBV7-9 with TRBJ2-2, with TRBD2 matching over 9 bases. Per germline, CDR1 SEHNR and CDR2 FQNEAQ (reference sequence). V was clipped by 2 bases and J by 3 bases; unmatched bases: 10. There are 18 residues in the CDR3.

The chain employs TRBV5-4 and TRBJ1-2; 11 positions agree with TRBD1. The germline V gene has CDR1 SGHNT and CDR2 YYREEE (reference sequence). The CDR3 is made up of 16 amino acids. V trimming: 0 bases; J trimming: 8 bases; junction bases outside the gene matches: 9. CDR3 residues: CASSLVGGQGARGYTF. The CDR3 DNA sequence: TGTGCCAGCAGCTTGGTTGGCGGACAGGGGGCAAGAGGCTACACCTTC.

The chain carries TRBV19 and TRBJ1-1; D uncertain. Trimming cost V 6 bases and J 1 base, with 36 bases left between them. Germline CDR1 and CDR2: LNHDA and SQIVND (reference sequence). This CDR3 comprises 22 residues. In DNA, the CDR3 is TGTGCCAGTAGACCCCGAGGGTCTGGAGTGAGAGGGCGCTCGAATAAGAACACTGAAGCTTTCTTT. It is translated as CASRPRGSGVRGRSNKNTEAFF.

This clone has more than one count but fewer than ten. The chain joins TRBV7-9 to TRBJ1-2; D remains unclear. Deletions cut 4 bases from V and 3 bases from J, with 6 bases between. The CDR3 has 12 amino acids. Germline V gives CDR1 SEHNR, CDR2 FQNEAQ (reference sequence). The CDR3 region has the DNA TGTGCCAGCAGCTACACCTACTATGGCTACACCTTC. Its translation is CASSYTYYGYTF.

The CDR3 sequence: CASNPARGYQETQYF. The CDR3 nucleotides are TGTGCCAGCAACCCAGCACGGGGGTATCAGGAGACCCAGTACTTC. The V gene is TRBV7-8, the J gene TRBJ2-5, with a weak D call TRBD2 (6 bases). This CDR3 is built from 15 residues. Trimming left V 7 bases short and J 5 bases short, with 20 bases between. Germline CDR1 reads SGHVS; CDR2 reads FQNEAQ.

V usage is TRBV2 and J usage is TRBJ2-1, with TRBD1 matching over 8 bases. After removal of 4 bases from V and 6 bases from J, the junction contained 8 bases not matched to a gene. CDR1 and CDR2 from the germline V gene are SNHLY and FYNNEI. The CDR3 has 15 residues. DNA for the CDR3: TGTGCCAGCAGTGTCTCTCCGGGACAGGTCAATGAGCAGTTCTTC. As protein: CASSVSPGQVNEQFF.

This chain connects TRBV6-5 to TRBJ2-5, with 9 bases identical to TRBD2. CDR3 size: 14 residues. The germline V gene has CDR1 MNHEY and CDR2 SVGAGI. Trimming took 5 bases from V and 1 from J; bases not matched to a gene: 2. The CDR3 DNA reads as TGTGCCAGCAGTCGCGGGGGGGCCCAAGAGACCCAGTACTTC. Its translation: CASSRGGAQETQYF.

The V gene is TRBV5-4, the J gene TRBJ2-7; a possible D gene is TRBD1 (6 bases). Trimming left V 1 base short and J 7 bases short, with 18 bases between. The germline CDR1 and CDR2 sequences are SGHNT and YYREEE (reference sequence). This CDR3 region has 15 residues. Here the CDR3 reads CASSLFQGPFVEQYF. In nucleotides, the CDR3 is TGTGCCAGCAGCTTGTTCCAGGGGCCGTTTGTGGAGCAGTACTTC.

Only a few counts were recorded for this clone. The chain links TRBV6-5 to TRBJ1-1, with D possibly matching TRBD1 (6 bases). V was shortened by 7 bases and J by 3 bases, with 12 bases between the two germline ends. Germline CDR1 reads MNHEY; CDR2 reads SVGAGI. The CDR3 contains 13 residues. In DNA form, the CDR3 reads TGTGCCAGCAAAACCACAGGGTACACTGAAGCTTTCTTT. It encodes CASKTTGYTEAFF.

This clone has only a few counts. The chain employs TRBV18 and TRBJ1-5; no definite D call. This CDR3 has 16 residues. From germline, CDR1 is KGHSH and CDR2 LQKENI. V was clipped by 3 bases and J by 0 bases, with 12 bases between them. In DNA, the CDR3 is TGTGCCAGCTCACCTCAGAGCGGGGATAGCAATCAGCCCCAGCATTTT. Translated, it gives CASSPQSGDSNQPQHF.

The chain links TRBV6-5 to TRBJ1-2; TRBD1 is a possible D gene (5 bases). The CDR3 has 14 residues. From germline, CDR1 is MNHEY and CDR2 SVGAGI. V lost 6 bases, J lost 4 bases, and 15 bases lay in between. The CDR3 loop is CASSSLGGGYGYTF. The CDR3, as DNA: TGTGCCAGCAGCTCACTTGGGGGGGGCTATGGCTACACCTTC.

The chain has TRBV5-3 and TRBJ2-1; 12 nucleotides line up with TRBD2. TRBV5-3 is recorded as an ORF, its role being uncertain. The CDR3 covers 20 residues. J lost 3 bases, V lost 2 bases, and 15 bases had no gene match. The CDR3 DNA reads TGTGCCAGAAGCTTAAGGGGTCGGACTAGCGGGAACACTGGCTACAATGAGCAGTTCTTC. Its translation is CARSLRGRTSGNTGYNEQFF.

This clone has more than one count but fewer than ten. The CDR3: CACTMGDRGTGELFF. The DNA for the CDR3 is TGTGCCTGCACAATGGGGGACAGGGGTACCGGGGAGCTGTTTTTT. V is TRBV28 and J is TRBJ2-2; TRBD1 matches at 10 bases. The CDR3 contains 15 residues. Trimming removed 11 bases from V and 5 bases from J; junction bases left unmatched: 11. Per germline, CDR1 MDHEN and CDR2 SYDVKM.

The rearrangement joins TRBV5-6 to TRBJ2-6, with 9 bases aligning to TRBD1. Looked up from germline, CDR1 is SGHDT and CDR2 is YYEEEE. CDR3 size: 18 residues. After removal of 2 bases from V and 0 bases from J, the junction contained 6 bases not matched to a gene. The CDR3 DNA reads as TGTGCCAGCAGCTTAAGGACAGGGGCCCTCTCTGGGGCCAACGTCCTGACTTTC. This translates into CASSLRTGALSGANVLTF.

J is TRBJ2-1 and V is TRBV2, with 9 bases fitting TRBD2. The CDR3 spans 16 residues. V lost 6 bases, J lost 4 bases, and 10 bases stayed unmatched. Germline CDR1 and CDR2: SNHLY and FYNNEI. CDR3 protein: CASRRMASGTYNEQFF. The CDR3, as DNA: TGTGCCAGCAGGCGGATGGCTAGCGGGACTTACAATGAGCAGTTCTTC. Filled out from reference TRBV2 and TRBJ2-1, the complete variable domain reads EPEVTQTPSHQVTQMGQEVILRCVPISNHLYFYWYRQILGQKVEFLVSFYNNEISEKSEIFDDQFSVERPDGSNFTLKIRSTKLEDSAMYFCASRRMASGTYNEQFFGPGTRLTVL.

The CDR3 coding sequence is TGTGCCAGCAGCCCCACAGGGGTCAATCAGCCCCAGCATTTT. Protein: CASSPTGVNQPQHF. The rearrangement uses TRBV5-5 and TRBJ1-5; 7 bases align to TRBD1. The CDR3 has 14 residues. Germline values: CDR1 SGHKS, CDR2 YYEKEE (reference sequence). V lost 4 bases and J lost 3; bases outside the gene matches: 4.

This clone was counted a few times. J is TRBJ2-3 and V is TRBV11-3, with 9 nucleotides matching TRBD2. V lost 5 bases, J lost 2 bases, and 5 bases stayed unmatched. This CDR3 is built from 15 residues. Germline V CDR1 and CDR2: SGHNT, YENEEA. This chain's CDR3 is CASSARLADTDTQYF. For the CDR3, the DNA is TGTGCCAGCAGCGCTCGACTAGCGGACACAGATACGCAGTATTTT.

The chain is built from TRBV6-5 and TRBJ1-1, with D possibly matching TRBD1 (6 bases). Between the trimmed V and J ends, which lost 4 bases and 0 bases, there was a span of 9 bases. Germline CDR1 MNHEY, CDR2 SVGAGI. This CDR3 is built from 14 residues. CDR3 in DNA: TGTGCCAGCAGTTCTGGGACAATGAACACTGAAGCTTTCTTT. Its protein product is CASSSGTMNTEAFF.

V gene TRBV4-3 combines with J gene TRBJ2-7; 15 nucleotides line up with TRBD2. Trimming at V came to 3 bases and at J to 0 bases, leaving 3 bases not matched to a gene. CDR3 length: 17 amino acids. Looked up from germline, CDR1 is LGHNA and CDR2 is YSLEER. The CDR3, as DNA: TGCGCCAGCAGCCACGGGACTAGCGGGAGGAGCTCCTACGAGCAGTACTTC. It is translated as CASSHGTSGRSSYEQYF.

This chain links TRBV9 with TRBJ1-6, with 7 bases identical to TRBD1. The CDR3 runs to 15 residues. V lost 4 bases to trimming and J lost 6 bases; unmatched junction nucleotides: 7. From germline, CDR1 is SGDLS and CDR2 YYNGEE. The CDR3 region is CASSQDGTANSPLHF. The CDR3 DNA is TGTGCCAGCAGCCAAGACGGGACAGCTAATTCACCCCTCCACTTT.

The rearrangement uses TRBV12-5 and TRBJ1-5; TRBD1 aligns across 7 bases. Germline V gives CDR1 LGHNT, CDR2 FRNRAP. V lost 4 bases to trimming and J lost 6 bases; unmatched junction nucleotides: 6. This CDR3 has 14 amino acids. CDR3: CASGSGTEGQPQHF. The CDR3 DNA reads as TGTGCTAGTGGTTCCGGGACAGAAGGTCAGCCCCAGCATTTT.

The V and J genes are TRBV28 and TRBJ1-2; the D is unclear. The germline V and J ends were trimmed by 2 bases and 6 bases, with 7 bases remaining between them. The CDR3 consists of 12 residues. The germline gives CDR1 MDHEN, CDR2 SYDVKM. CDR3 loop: CASSLIPDGYTF. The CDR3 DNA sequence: TGTGCCAGCAGTTTAATTCCGGATGGCTACACCTTC.

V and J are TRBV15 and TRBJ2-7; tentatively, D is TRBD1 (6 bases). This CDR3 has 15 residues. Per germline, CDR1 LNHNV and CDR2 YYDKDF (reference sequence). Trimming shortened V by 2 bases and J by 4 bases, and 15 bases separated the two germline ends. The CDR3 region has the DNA TGTGCCACCAGCAGAACCCTCGGGACATTATACGAGCAGTACTTC. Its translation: CATSRTLGTLYEQYF.

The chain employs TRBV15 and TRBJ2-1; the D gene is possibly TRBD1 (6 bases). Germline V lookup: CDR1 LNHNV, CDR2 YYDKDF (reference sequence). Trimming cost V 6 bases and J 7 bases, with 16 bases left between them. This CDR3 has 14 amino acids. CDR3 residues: CATSTRTGSNEQFF. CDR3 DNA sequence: TGTGCCACCAGTACCCGTACAGGGTCTAATGAGCAGTTCTTC.